This T cell receptor (beta chain) was recovered during a study of T cell changes during pregnancy in multiple sclerosis. This table comes from immunoSEQ multiplex PCR, and its TCRdb copy is limited to in-frame clones, with some not included. The repertoire holds about 72,000 clones, with around 91% as singletons. Germline CDR1 is LNHNV and CDR2 is YYDKDF (reference sequence). The CDR3 spans 13 residues. V lost 4 bases to trimming and J lost 4 bases, with 11 bases between them. The chain couples TRBV15 to TRBJ2-7, with D perhaps matching TRBD1 (5 bases). This clonotype was obtained from a female donor in good health, enrolled as a control in a pregnancy study. The sample in question was peripheral blood, obtained in the third trimester of pregnancy. Here the CDR3 reads CATSKGRAYEQYF. Here the CDR3 DNA reads TGTGCCACCAGCAAAGGCAGGGCGTACGAGCAGTACTTC.